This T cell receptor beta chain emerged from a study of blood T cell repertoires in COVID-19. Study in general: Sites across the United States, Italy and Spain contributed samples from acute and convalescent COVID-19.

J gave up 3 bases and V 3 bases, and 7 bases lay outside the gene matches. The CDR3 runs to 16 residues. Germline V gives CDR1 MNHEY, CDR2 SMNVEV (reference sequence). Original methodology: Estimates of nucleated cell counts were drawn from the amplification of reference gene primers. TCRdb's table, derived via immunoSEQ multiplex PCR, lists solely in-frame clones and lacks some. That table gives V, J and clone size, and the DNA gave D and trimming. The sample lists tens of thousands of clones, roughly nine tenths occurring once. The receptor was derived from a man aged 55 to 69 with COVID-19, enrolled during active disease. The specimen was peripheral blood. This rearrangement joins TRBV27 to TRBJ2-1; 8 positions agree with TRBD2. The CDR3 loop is CASSFLAGGNYNEQFF. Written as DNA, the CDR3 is TGTGCCAGCAGTTTTCTGGCGGGAGGTAACTACAATGAGCAGTTCTTC.